Presented here are 22 T cell receptor beta chains from one specimen sequenced in a study of shared clonotypes between healthy human individuals. Method: immunoSEQ multiplex PCR; TCRdb's copy keeps in-frame clones and lacks some. Of 400,000 to 600,000 clones in the sample, 95% to 97% are singletons; the top ten hold around 0.066%. The specimen sequenced was naive CD4+ T cells sorted from blood. Subset defined: CD45RA+ positively selected. The receptors were gathered from a woman in her 30s in good health.

The rearrangement uses TRBV28 and TRBJ2-7; D is perhaps TRBD1 (5 bases). V dropped 3 bases and J dropped 7 bases, with 22 bases sitting between them. This CDR3 has 16 amino acids. Germline V gene data show CDR1 as MDHEN and CDR2 as SYDVKM. For the CDR3, the DNA is TGTGCCAGCAGTTTTTCCCTGGGGCCCCGGGCAGAGGAGCAGTACTTC. It codes for CASSFSLGPRAEEQYF.

V gene TRBV28 combines with J gene TRBJ1-5; D remains unclear. This CDR3 region has 12 residues. Trimming pared 7 bases from V and 4 bases from J, leaving 8 bases between. Per germline, CDR1 MDHEN and CDR2 SYDVKM. This chain's CDR3 is CASNLPNQPQHF. As DNA, the CDR3 is TGTGCCAGCAACCTACCGAATCAGCCCCAGCATTTT.

The chain carries TRBV5-8 and TRBJ1-2; weak D call: TRBD1 (5 bases). This CDR3 region has 13 residues. Germline loops: CDR1 SGHTS, CDR2 YDEGEE. Deletions cut 5 bases from V and 6 bases from J, with 14 bases between. This CDR3 is CASSSGGEDGYTF. In DNA form, the CDR3 reads TGTGCCAGCAGTTCCGGGGGGGAGGATGGCTACACCTTC.

V usage is TRBV28 and J usage is TRBJ1-1, with D tentatively TRBD1 (5 bases). The CDR3 contains 14 residues. The V gene's germline CDR1 is MDHEN and CDR2 SYDVKM. The V end was cut by 3 bases, the J end by 8 bases, with 16 bases between. For the CDR3, the DNA is TGTGCCAGCAGTTTGGGGGGGATTCCGGACGAAGCTTTCTTT. Residues: CASSLGGIPDEAFF.

The chain combines TRBV6-5 with TRBJ1-1, with D possibly matching TRBD1 (5 bases). V was shortened by 6 bases and J by 10 bases, with 12 bases between the two germline ends. This CDR3 has 11 amino acids. Germline V gene data show CDR1 as MNHEY and CDR2 as SVGAGI. Here the CDR3 DNA reads TGTGCCAGCAGCAAACTGGGGGTAGCTTTCTTT. Its translation: CASSKLGVAFF.

V is TRBV6-5 and J is TRBJ2-4; 8 bases align to TRBD2. Trimming at V came to 2 bases and at J to 7 bases, leaving 10 bases not matched to a gene. Germline V CDR1 and CDR2: MNHEY, SVGAGI. The CDR3 is made up of 16 amino acids. CDR3 sequence: CASSYDAGGRGNIQYF. CDR3 sequence (DNA): TGTGCCAGCAGTTACGACGCGGGGGGAAGAGGGAACATTCAGTACTTC.

The chain carries TRBV29-1 and TRBJ2-3, with D unresolved. Germline V gene lookup returns CDR1 SQVTM and CDR2 ANQGSEA. The CDR3 covers 14 residues. Between the trimmed V and J ends, which lost 3 bases and 3 bases, there was a span of 13 bases. The CDR3 coding sequence is TGCAGCGTTGACTCGCGCCCGCGAACAGATACGCAGTATTTT. Amino acid sequence: CSVDSRPRTDTQYF.

This clone has just one count. The chain combines TRBV11-2 with TRBJ2-7, with 7 bases lining up with TRBD1. Germline loops: CDR1 SGHAT, CDR2 FQNNGV. The junction had 14 bases not matched to a gene; V was cut back by 3 bases and J by 3 bases. The CDR3 is 17 residues long. CDR3: CASSFRPTGFGLYEQYF. CDR3 DNA sequence: TGTGCCAGCAGCTTTCGACCGACAGGGTTTGGTCTCTACGAGCAGTACTTC.

V and J are TRBV7-9 and TRBJ1-5; TRBD1 agrees at 9 bases. The V gene end was trimmed by 4 bases and the J gene end by 8 bases; junction bases not matched to a gene: 12. This CDR3 is built from 16 residues. Per the germline V gene, CDR1 is SEHNR and CDR2 is FQNEAQ (reference sequence). The CDR3: CASSSYQPGQGEPQHF. CDR3 coding DNA: TGTGCCAGCAGCTCATATCAGCCGGGACAGGGTGAGCCCCAGCATTTT.

The chain combines TRBV6-1 with TRBJ2-1, with 9 positions matching TRBD1. V was pared by 7 bases and J by 9 bases, with 7 bases of the junction left unmatched. In germline, CDR1 is MNHNS, CDR2 SASEGT. The CDR3 spans 13 residues. The CDR3 DNA sequence: TGTGCCAGCAATCGGGACAGGGTCAGTGAGCAGTTCTTC. Protein product: CASNRDRVSEQFF.

J is TRBJ2-1 and V is TRBV14; a weak D match, TRBD2 (5 bases). Germline values: CDR1 SGHDN, CDR2 FVKESK. Between the trimmed V and J ends, which lost 1 base and 5 bases, there was a span of 12 bases. The CDR3 has 15 amino acids. DNA for the CDR3: TGTGCCAGCAGCCAAGCCGGGGTCGGCCACAATGAGCAGTTCTTC. Translated: CASSQAGVGHNEQFF.

The chain employs TRBV19 and TRBJ2-7; 9 positions agree with TRBD1. From germline, CDR1 is LNHDA and CDR2 SQIVND (reference sequence). The CDR3 runs to 16 residues. The junction had 11 bases not matched to a gene; V was cut back by 5 bases and J by 3 bases. CDR3 sequence: CASSVGMTGGGYEQYF. DNA for the CDR3: TGTGCCAGTAGTGTTGGGATGACAGGGGGAGGCTACGAGCAGTACTTC.

This chain uses TRBV5-6 with TRBJ2-5; D is perhaps TRBD2 (5 bases). Germline V gene data show CDR1 as SGHDT and CDR2 as YYEEEE. The CDR3 has 15 residues. V was cut by 5 bases and J by 2 bases, with 16 bases left in between. The CDR3 sequence: CASRPQIATQETQYF. The DNA for the CDR3 is TGTGCCAGCAGGCCCCAGATAGCGACACAAGAGACCCAGTACTTC.

The chain couples TRBV28 to TRBJ2-1; 14 bases align to TRBD2. The ends lost 2 bases at V and 0 bases at J; junction bases unmatched: 9. The germline gives CDR1 MDHEN, CDR2 SYDVKM. This CDR3 has 20 amino acids. Written as DNA, the CDR3 is TGTGCCAGCAGTTTAACCGGGACTAGCGGGAGTTTTAGCTCCTACAATGAGCAGTTCTTC. Its translation: CASSLTGTSGSFSSYNEQFF. The full variable domain, with the rest looked up from reference TRBV28 and TRBJ2-1, is DVKVTQSSRYLVKRTGEKVFLECVQDMDHENMFWYRQDPGLGLRLIYFSYDVKMKEKGDIPEGYSVSREKKERFSLILESASTNQTSMYLCASSLTGTSGSFSSYNEQFFGPGTRLTVL.

The V gene is TRBV6-6, the J gene TRBJ1-5; no clear D. CDR3 length equals 15 residues. Germline CDR1 MNHNY, CDR2 SVGAGI (reference sequence). V was clipped by 7 bases and J by 0 bases, with 13 bases between them. The CDR3 DNA is TGTGCCAGCACCGGGCCAGACCTTAGCAATCAGCCCCAGCATTTT. It encodes CASTGPDLSNQPQHF.

The V call is TRBV2, the J call TRBJ1-2; no definite D call. The CDR3 extends over 13 amino acids. Trimming took off 6 bases at V and 4 bases at J, with 12 bases between the two ends. Germline V gene lookup returns CDR1 SNHLY and CDR2 FYNNEI. CDR3 amino acids: CASREQYGYGYTF. In DNA, the CDR3 is TGTGCCAGCAGGGAACAGTACGGCTATGGCTACACCTTC. Supplemented by reference TRBV2 and TRBJ1-2, the full variable domain reads EPEVTQTPSHQVTQMGQEVILRCVPISNHLYFYWYRQILGQKVEFLVSFYNNEISEKSEIFDDQFSVERPDGSNFTLKIRSTKLEDSAMYFCASREQYGYGYTFGSGTRLTVV.

The chain is built from TRBV28 and TRBJ1-4; 9 bases match TRBD1. The V gene end was trimmed by 7 bases and the J gene end by 7 bases; junction bases not matched to a gene: 4. Germline values: CDR1 MDHEN, CDR2 SYDVKM. The CDR3 is made up of 13 amino acids. The CDR3: CASKTGGGEKLFF. In DNA, the CDR3 is TGTGCCAGCAAGACAGGGGGAGGTGAAAAACTGTTTTTT. Filled out from reference TRBV28 and TRBJ1-4, the complete variable domain reads DVKVTQSSRYLVKRTGEKVFLECVQDMDHENMFWYRQDPGLGLRLIYFSYDVKMKEKGDIPEGYSVSREKKERFSLILESASTNQTSMYLCASKTGGGEKLFFGSGTQLSVL.

The chain carries TRBV30 and TRBJ1-5, with 10 positions matching TRBD1. CDR1 is GTSNPN and CDR2 is SVGIG in the germline V gene (reference sequence). Losses at the gene ends were 3 bases for V and 4 bases for J; bases not matched to a gene: 6. The CDR3 is 15 residues long. This CDR3 reads CAWSPGTGVNQPQHF. The CDR3 nucleotides are TGTGCCTGGAGCCCCGGGACAGGGGTAAATCAGCCCCAGCATTTT.

The J gene is TRBJ1-4, the V gene TRBV7-9, with 8 bases fitting TRBD1. This CDR3 contains 19 residues. Unmatched junction bases numbered 14, after V lost 5 bases and J lost 0 bases. CDR1 is SEHNR, CDR2 FQNEAQ, per germline (reference sequence). In DNA form, the CDR3 reads TGTGCCAGCAGCCCCACCTTAGGACAGGGCGAAGCAACTAATGAAAAACTGTTTTTT. It translates to CASSPTLGQGEATNEKLFF.

As for this clone: This specimen includes other DNA sequences encoding the same CDR3. This chain uses TRBV11-2 with TRBJ2-5; maybe TRBD2 (5 bases). Germline V gives CDR1 SGHAT, CDR2 FQNNGV. The CDR3 extends over 14 amino acids. V was cut by 2 bases and J by 7 bases, with 14 bases left in between. Here the CDR3 reads CASSLKGESGTQYF. DNA of the CDR3: TGTGCCAGCAGCTTAAAGGGTGAAAGCGGGACCCAGTACTTC.

The CDR3 nucleotides read TGTGCCAGCTCACTGACGGAATTGCCGACCTACGAGCAGTACTTC. It encodes CASSLTELPTYEQYF. The chain is built from TRBV18 and TRBJ2-7; no firm D call. V was pared by 4 bases and J by 2 bases, with 15 bases between. The CDR3 runs 15 residues. Germline CDR1 and CDR2: KGHSH and LQKENI.

The gene calls are TRBV5-4 and TRBJ1-4; D call uncertain. The germline V gene encodes CDR1 SGHNT and CDR2 YYREEE (reference sequence). This CDR3 is built from 16 residues. V was shortened by 0 bases and J by 3 bases, with 12 bases between the two germline ends. CDR3: CASSLDSATSNEKLFF. CDR3 nucleotides: TGTGCCAGCAGCTTGGACAGCGCTACTTCTAATGAAAAACTGTTTTTT.